This record covers a single TCR beta chain. The antigen is undetermined. The gene names given are mouse names. The sequenced fragment ends 1 residue before the CDR3 boundary, so the rest is inferred from the germline J gene. These data come from a study of tissue T cells after allogeneic stem cell transplantation. Using immunoSEQ multiplex PCR, the repertoire was profiled, and TCRdb retains in-frame clones only, with some absent. The data show more than 7,000 clones, 50% seen once. Germline V gene data show CDR1 as NNHDY and CDR2 as SYVADS. J gave up 4 bases and V 5 bases, and 5 bases lay outside the gene matches. CDR3 length: 13 amino acids. Regarding the study as a whole: Within patients, tissue anatomy strongly shaped TCR repertoire composition. The patient cohort was small and clinically heterogeneous, with limited sampling depth.

The time point here: mouse harvest day 7 after allogeneic transplant. The graft held 10^6 splenic CD5+ T cells and 10^7 T-cell-depleted bone marrow cells. Mice had MHC-mismatched B6 into BALB/c GVHD, sampled day 7 or 14. The chain uses TRBV13-3 and TRBJ1-1; 7 bases map to TRBD1. The sequence derives from a female BALB/c mouse given C57BL/6 T cells with graft-versus-host disease after an allogeneic hematopoietic cell transplant. Material for sequencing was gut tissue. CDR3 DNA, as far as it was read: TGTGCCAGCAGCGACAGGGTGGGCACAGAAGTCTTC. Residues: CASSDRVGTEVF. Given in full, the CDR3 is CASSDRVGTEVFF.